This record concerns one TCR beta chain sequence. TCRdb keeps only in-frame clones here, not all; method: immunoSEQ multiplex PCR. The sample consists of about 230,000 clones, roughly 86% of them appearing once. This sample was included in a study of blood T cell repertoires in COVID-19. Trimming at V came to 2 bases and at J to 5 bases, leaving 9 bases not matched to a gene. The germline gives CDR1 MNHEY, CDR2 SMNVEV (reference sequence). This CDR3 is built from 16 residues. What was sequenced was PBMCs or T cells enriched from blood (not recorded which). J is TRBJ2-5 and V is TRBV27; 9 bases are a match to TRBD2. The TCR originated in a woman aged 25 to 39 with acute COVID-19. CDR3 region: CASSLVAGGPEETQYF. The CDR3 bases are TGTGCCAGCAGTTTAGTGGCGGGGGGGCCGGAGGAGACCCAGTACTTC.